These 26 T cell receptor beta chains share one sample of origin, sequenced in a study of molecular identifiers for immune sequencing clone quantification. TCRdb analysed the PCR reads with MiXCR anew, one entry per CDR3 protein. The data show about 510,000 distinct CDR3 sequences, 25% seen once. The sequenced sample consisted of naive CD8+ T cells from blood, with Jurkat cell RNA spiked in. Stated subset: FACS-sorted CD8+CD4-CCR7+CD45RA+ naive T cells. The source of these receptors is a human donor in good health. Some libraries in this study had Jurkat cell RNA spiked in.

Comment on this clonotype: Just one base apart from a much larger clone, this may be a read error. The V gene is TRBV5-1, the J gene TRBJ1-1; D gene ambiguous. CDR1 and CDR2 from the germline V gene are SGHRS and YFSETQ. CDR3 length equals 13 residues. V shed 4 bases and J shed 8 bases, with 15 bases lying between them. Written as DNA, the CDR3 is TGCGCCAGCAGCAAAACCGGGATCCCAGAAGCTTTCTTT. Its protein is CASSKTGIPEAFF.

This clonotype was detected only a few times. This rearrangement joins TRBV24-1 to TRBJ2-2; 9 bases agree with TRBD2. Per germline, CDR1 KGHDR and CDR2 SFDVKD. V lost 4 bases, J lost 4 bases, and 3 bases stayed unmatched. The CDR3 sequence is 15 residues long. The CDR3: CATSEGTSSTGELFF. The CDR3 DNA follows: TGTGCCACCAGTGAAGGGACTAGCAGCACCGGGGAGCTGTTTTTT.

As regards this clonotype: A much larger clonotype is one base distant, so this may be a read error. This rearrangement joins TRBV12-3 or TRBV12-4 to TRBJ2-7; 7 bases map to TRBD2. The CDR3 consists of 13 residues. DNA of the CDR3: TGTGCCAGCAAAGGCGGGAGCTCCTACGAGCAGCACTTC. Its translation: CASKGGSSYEQHF.

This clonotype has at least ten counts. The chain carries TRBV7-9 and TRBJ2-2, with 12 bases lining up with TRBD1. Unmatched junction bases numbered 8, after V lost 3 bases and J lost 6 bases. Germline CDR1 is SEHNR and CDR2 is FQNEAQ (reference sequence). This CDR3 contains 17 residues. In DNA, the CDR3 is TGTGCCAGCAGCTTCCCCCGGGACAGGGGGCGGTCCGGGGAGCTGTTTTTT. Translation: CASSFPRDRGRSGELFF.

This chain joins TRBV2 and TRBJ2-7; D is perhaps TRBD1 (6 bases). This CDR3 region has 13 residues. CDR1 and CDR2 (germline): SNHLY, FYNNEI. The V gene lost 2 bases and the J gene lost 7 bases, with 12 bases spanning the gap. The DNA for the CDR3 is TGTGCCAGCAGTGAACCACCTAGGGGGGAGCAGTACTTC. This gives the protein CASSEPPRGEQYF. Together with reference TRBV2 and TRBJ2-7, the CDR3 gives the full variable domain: EPEVTQTPSHQVTQMGQEVILRCVPISNHLYFYWYRQILGQKVEFLVSFYNNEISEKSEIFDDQFSVERPDGSNFTLKIRSTKLEDSAMYFCASSEPPRGEQYFGPGTRLTVT.

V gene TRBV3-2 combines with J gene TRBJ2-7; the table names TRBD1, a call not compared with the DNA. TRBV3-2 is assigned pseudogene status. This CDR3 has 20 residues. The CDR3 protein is CASSRSPPGTGGLRSYEQYF. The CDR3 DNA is TGTGCCAGCAGCCGGAGCCCACCCGGGACAGGGGGCCTTCGCTCCTACGAGCAGTACTTC.

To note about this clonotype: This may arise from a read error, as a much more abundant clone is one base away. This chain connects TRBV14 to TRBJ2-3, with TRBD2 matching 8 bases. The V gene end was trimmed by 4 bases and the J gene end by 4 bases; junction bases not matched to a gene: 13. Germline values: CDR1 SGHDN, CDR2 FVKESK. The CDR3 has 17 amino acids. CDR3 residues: CASSLMGGRMWADTQYF. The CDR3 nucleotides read TGTGCCAGCAGCCTCATGGGCGGGAGGATGTGGGCAGATACGCAGTATTTT.

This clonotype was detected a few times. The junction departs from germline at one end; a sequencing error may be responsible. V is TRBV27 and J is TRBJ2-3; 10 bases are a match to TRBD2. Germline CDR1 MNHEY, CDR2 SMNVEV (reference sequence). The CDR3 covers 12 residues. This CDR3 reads CGSSGSADTQYF. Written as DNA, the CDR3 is TGCGGGTCTAGCGGGAGCGCAGATACGCAGTATTTT.

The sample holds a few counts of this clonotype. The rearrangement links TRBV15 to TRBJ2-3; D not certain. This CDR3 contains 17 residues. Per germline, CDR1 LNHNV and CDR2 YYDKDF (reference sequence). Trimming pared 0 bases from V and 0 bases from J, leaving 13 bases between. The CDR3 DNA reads TGTGCCACCAGCAGAGATCTCTTGACGGTGAGCACAGATACGCAGTATTTT. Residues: CATSRDLLTVSTDTQYF.

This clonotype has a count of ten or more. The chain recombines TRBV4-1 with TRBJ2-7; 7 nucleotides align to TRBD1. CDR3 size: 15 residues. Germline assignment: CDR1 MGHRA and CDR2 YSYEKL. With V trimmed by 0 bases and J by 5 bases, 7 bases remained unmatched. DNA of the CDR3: TGCGCCAGCAGCCAAGAAGGGGGCGTTGTCAACGAGCAGTACTTC. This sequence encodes CASSQEGGVVNEQYF.

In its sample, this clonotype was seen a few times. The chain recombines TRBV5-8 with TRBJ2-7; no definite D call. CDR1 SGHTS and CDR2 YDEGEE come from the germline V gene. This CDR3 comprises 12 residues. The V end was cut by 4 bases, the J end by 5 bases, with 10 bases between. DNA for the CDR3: TGTGCCAGCAGCAACGACCCCCACGAGCAGTACTTC. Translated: CASSNDPHEQYF.

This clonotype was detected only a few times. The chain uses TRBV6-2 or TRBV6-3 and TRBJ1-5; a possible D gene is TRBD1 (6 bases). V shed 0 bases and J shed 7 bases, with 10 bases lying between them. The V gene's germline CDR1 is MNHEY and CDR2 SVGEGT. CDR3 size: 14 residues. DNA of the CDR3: TGTGCCAGCAGTTACTCGGGGGCAGGGCAGCCCCAGCATTTT. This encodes CASSYSGAGQPQHF.

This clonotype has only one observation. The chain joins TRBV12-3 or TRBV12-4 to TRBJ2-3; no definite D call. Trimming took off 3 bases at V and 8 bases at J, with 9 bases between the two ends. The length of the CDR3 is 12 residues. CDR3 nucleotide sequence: TGTGCCAGCAGTTTGCTGGTTGGTACGCAGTATTTT. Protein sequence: CASSLLVGTQYF.

The CDR3 region is CASSEYNSPLHF. CDR3 nucleotide sequence: TGTGCCAGCAGTGAATATAATTCACCCCTCCACTTT. This chain links TRBV7-9 with TRBJ1-6, with D unclear. Germline lookup yields CDR1 SEHNR and CDR2 FQNEAQ (reference sequence). Trimming removed 6 bases from V and 4 bases from J, with 4 bases in between. The CDR3 contains 12 residues. The full variable domain, rest sourced from reference TRBV7-9 and TRBJ1-6, is DTGVSQNPRHKITKRGQNVTFRCDPISEHNRLYWYRQTLGQGPEFLTYFQNEAQLEKSRLLSDRFSAERPKGSFSTLEIQRTEQGDSAMYLCASSEYNSPLHFGNGTRLTVT.

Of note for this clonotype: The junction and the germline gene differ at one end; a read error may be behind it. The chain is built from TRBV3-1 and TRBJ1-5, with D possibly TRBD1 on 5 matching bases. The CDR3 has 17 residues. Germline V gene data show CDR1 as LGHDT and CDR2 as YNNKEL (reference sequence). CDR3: CASSQGSGWYSNQPRHF. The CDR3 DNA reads TGTGCCAGCAGCCAAGGCTCAGGGTGGTATAGCAATCAGCCCCGGCATTTT. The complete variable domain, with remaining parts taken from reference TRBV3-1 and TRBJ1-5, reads DTAVSQTPKYLVTQMGNDKSIKCEQNLGHDTMYWYKQDSKKFLKIMFSYNNKELIINETVPNRFSPKSPDKAHLNLHINSLELGDSAVYFCASSQGSGWYSNQPRHFGDGTRLSIL.

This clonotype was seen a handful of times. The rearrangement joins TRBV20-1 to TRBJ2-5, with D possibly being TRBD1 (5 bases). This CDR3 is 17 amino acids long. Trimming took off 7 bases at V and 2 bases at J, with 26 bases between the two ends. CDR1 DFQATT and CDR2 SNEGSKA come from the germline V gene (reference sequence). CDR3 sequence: CSGVSLGAVLVQETQYF. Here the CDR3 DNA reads TGCAGTGGCGTATCCCTAGGGGCAGTTCTCGTACAAGAGACCCAGTACTTC.

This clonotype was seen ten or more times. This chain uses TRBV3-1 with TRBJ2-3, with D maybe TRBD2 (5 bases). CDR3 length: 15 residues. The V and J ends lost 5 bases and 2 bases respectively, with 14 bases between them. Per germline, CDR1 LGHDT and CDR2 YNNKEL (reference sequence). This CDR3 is CASSLTGITTDTQYF. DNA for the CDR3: TGTGCCAGCAGCTTAACGGGAATTACCACAGATACGCAGTATTTT.

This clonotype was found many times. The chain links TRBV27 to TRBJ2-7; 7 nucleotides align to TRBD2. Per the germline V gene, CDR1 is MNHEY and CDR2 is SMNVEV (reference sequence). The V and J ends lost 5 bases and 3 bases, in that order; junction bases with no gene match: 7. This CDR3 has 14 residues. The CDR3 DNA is TGTGCCAGCAGTCCCGGGACTAAGTACTACGAGCAGTACTTC. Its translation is CASSPGTKYYEQYF.

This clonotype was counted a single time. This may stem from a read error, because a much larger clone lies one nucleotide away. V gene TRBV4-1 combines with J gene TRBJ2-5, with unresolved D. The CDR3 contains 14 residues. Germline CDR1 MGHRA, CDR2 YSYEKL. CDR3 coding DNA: TGCGCCAGCAGCCAAGATCACCAACAAGAGACCCCGTACTTC. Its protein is CASSQDHQQETPYF.

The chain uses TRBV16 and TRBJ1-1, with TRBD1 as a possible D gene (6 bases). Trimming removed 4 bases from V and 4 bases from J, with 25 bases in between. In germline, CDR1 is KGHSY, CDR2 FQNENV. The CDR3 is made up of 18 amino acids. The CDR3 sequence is CASSRSGFVGGSGTEAFF. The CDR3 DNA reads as TGTGCCAGCAGCCGATCGGGGTTCGTTGGGGGCTCGGGCACTGAAGCTTTCTTT.

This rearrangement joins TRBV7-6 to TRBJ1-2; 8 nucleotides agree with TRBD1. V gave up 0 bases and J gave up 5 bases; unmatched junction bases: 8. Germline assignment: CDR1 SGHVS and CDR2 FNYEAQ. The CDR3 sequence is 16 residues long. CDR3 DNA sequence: TGTGCCAGCAGCTTAGCCGCTGGGGACAGGCCGTATGGCTACACCTTC. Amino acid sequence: CASSLAAGDRPYGYTF. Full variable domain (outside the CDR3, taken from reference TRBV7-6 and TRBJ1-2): GAGVSQSPRYKVTKRGQDVALRCDPISGHVSLYWYRQALGQGPEFLTYFNYEAQQDKSGLPNDRFSAERPEGSISTLTIQRTEQRDSAMYRCASSLAAGDRPYGYTFGSGTRLTVV.

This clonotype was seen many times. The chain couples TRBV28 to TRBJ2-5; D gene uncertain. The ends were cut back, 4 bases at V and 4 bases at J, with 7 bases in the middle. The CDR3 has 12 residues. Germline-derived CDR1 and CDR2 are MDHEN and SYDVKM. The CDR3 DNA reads TGTGCCAGCAGTTCGGAGACAGAGACCCAGTACTTC. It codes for CASSSETETQYF. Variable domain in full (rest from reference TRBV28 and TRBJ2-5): DVKVTQSSRYLVKRTGEKVFLECVQDMDHENMFWYRQDPGLGLRLIYFSYDVKMKEKGDIPEGYSVSREKKERFSLILESASTNQTSMYLCASSSETETQYFGPGTRLLVL.

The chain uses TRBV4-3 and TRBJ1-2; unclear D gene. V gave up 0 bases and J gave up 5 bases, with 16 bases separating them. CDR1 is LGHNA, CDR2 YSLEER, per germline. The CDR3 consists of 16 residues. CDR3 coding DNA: TGCGCCAGCAGCCAAGACGGCGGTTTATTAGAGTATGGCTACACCTTC. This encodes CASSQDGGLLEYGYTF.

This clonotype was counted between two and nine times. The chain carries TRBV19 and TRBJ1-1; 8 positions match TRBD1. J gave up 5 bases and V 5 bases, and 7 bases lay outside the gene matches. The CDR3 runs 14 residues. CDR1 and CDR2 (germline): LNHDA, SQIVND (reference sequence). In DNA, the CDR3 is TGTGCCAGTAGTGTATCAGGGGGCCTTACTGAAGCTTTCTTT. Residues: CASSVSGGLTEAFF.

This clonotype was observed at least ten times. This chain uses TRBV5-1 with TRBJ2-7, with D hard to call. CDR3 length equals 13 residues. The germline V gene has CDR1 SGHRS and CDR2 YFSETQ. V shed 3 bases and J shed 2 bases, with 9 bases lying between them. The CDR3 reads CASSWTETYEQYF. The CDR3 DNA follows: TGCGCCAGCAGCTGGACGGAGACCTACGAGCAGTACTTC.

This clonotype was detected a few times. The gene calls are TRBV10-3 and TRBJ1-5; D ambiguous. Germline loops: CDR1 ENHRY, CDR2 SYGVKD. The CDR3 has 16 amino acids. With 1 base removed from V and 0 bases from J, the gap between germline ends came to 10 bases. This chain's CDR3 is CAISEFEGYSNQPQHF. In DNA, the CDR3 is TGTGCCATCAGTGAGTTCGAGGGCTATAGCAATCAGCCCCAGCATTTT.